These 32 T cell receptor beta chains originate from one sample sequenced in a study. From the 5' RACE reads, TCRdb called clonotypes with MiXCR, one entry per CDR3 protein. The table includes around 34,000 distinct CDR3 sequences, around 27% detected once. Tregs were sorted as CD4+CD25+CD127-/low cells. The sequenced sample was tumor-infiltrating Tregs sorted from the breast tumor. The receptors derive from a female donor with breast cancer.

This clonotype was counted only a few times. The V call is TRBV12-5, the J call TRBJ1-5, with D unclear. From germline, CDR1 is LGHNT and CDR2 FRNRAP. V lost 1 base and J 11 bases, leaving 12 bases between the germline ends. The CDR3 loop spans 13 amino acids. This CDR3 is CASGLGGEETQHF. The CDR3 nucleotides read TGTGCTAGTGGTTTGGGTGGGGAAGAGACCCAGCATTTT.

This clonotype was observed at least ten times. V is TRBV6-5 and J is TRBJ1-2, with TRBD1 as a possible D gene (6 bases). The CDR3 sequence is 15 residues long. CDR1 is MNHEY and CDR2 is SVGAGI in the germline V gene. Between the trimmed V and J ends, which lost 8 bases and 0 bases, there was a span of 16 bases. The chain's CDR3 is CASGTKDRANYGYTF. The CDR3 DNA reads TGTGCCAGCGGGACGAAGGACAGAGCTAACTATGGCTACACCTTC.

This clonotype was recorded at least ten times. The chain has TRBV6-5 and TRBJ1-2; 7 positions match TRBD1. The trim removed 1 base at V and 6 bases at J, leaving 5 bases unmatched. This CDR3 is built from 14 residues. Germline V lookup: CDR1 MNHEY, CDR2 SVGAGI. The DNA of the CDR3 is TGTGCCAGCAGTTACTTGGGCACAGGGGATGGCTACACCTTC. This codes for CASSYLGTGDGYTF.

In regard to this clonotype: This may arise from a read error, as a much more abundant clone is one base away. The rearrangement joins TRBV6-6 to TRBJ1-5; maybe TRBD1 (6 bases). The CDR3 has 14 residues. The germline V gene has CDR1 MNHNY and CDR2 SVGAGI (reference sequence). Trimming took off 6 bases at V and 9 bases at J, with 18 bases between the two ends. The CDR3, as DNA: TGTGCCAGCAGGCATCAGGGGAGCAGTCGGCCCCAGCATTTT. Its translation is CASRHQGSSRPQHF.

A word on this clonotype: A much larger clone lies one base from this, so it may be a read error. The V and J genes are TRBV2 and TRBJ1-3; 8 bases match TRBD1. Germline CDR1 reads SNHLY; CDR2 reads FYNNEI. The CDR3 consists of 15 residues. CDR3 loop: CASSGQGLGGNTTYF. Here the CDR3 DNA reads TGTGCCAGCAGCGGACAGGGTCTAGGTGGAAACACCACATATTTT.

This chain links TRBV10-3 with TRBJ2-7, with 7 bases aligning to TRBD1. Per the germline V gene, CDR1 is ENHRY and CDR2 is SYGVKD. Trimming removed 2 bases from V and 0 bases from J; junction bases left unmatched: 7. The CDR3 length is 16 residues. CDR3 coding DNA: TGTGCCATCAGTGAGCCGGGACAGTTGAGCTCCTACGAGCAGTACTTC. It specifies CAISEPGQLSSYEQYF.

This clonotype was counted only a few times. With a much larger clone just one base away, this may be a read error. The chain couples TRBV7-9 to TRBJ1-4; D ambiguous. With 3 bases removed from V and 6 bases from J, the gap between germline ends came to 14 bases. The CDR3 is made up of 15 amino acids. The V gene's germline CDR1 is SEHNR and CDR2 FQNEAQ (reference sequence). The CDR3 is CASSFMSTWDEKLFF. DNA of the CDR3: TGTGCCAGCAGCTTTATGAGCACATGGGATGAAAAACTGTTTTTT. Complete variable domain (other parts from reference TRBV7-9 and TRBJ1-4): DTGVSQNPRHKITKRGQNVTFRCDPISEHNRLYWYRQTLGQGPEFLTYFQNEAQLEKSRLLSDRFSAERPKGSFSTLEIQRTEQGDSAMYLCASSFMSTWDEKLFFGSGTQLSVL.

A remark on this clonotype: One end of the junction does not line up with germline, which may come from a read error. This chain connects TRBV5-1 to TRBJ1-1; D possibly corresponds to TRBD1 (6 bases). This CDR3 has 14 residues. The germline V gene has CDR1 SGHRS and CDR2 YFSETQ. CDR3 sequence reads: CASSPPGHLTGAFF. The CDR3 coding sequence is TGCGCCAGCAGCCCCCCGGGACACCTCACTGGAGCTTTCTTT.

For this clonotype: Just one base apart from a much larger clone, this may be a read error. The V call is TRBV4-1, the J call TRBJ2-7; the D is unclear. This CDR3 spans 13 amino acids. In germline, CDR1 is MGHRA, CDR2 YSYEKL. CDR3 nucleotide sequence: TGCGCCGGCAGCCAAGTTATAACAGACGAGCAGTACTTC. Its translation is CAGSQVITDEQYF.

The chain employs TRBV11-2 and TRBJ1-6; possible D gene TRBD1, 6 bases. V was shortened by 6 bases and J by 9 bases, with 15 bases between the two germline ends. The CDR3 totals 14 residues. Germline CDR1 SGHAT, CDR2 FQNNGV. In DNA form, the CDR3 reads TGTGCCAGCAGTTTCCAGGGGTTAGGTTCACCCCTCCACTTT. Its translation: CASSFQGLGSPLHF.

The CDR3 region has the DNA TGTGCCAGCGGCTGGGGCGACAGGGGGAATTCACCCCTCCACTTT. It codes for CASGWGDRGNSPLHF. The J gene is TRBJ1-6, the V gene TRBV3-1, with TRBD1 identical over 9 bases. The ends lost 8 bases at V and 7 bases at J; junction bases unmatched: 9. CDR1 is LGHDT and CDR2 is YNNKEL in the germline V gene (reference sequence). The CDR3 is 15 amino acids.

Concerning this clonotype itself: A much larger clone differs from this one at a single base, so this may be a read error. The chain joins TRBV29-1 to TRBJ2-7; possible D gene TRBD2, 6 bases. The CDR3 is 14 residues long. From germline, CDR1 is SQVTM and CDR2 ANQGSEA. Trimming took 1 base from V and 7 from J, leaving 17 bases between them. CDR3 protein: CSVEVREAGWEQYF. The CDR3 DNA sequence: TGCAGCGTTGAAGTGCGGGAAGCAGGATGGGAGCAGTACTTC.

The V gene is TRBV6-1, the J gene TRBJ1-3, with D hard to call. Germline V gene lookup returns CDR1 MNHNS and CDR2 SASEGT. V shed 5 bases and J shed 0 bases, with 14 bases lying between them. This CDR3 comprises 16 residues. For the CDR3, the DNA is TGTGCCAGCAGTTTAGGGCCGGTACTCTCTGGAAACACCATATATTTT. It is translated as CASSLGPVLSGNTIYF.

In its sample, this clonotype was seen a few times. The chain recombines TRBV4-1 with TRBJ1-5; D ambiguous. Trimming stripped 4 bases from V and 6 bases from J, with 13 bases between. The V gene's germline CDR1 is MGHRA and CDR2 YSYEKL. This CDR3 is built from 14 residues. CDR3 nucleotide sequence: TGCGCCAGCAGCCCTGGCGAGTTGGGTCAGCCCCAGCATTTT. Encoded protein: CASSPGELGQPQHF.

This clonotype occurred many times. The CDR3 loop reads CASGLTESTDTQYF. CDR3 coding DNA: TGTGCCAGCGGACTGACGGAGAGCACAGATACGCAGTATTTT. V and J are TRBV6-5 and TRBJ2-3; D might be TRBD2 (5 bases). The CDR3 is 14 residues long. CDR1 MNHEY and CDR2 SVGAGI come from the germline V gene. V lost 8 bases and J lost 0, with 12 bases in between.

Many counts were recorded for this clonotype. The chain couples TRBV7-6 to TRBJ2-3; D is uncertain. The CDR3 extends over 13 amino acids. The germline CDR1 and CDR2 sequences are SGHVS and FNYEAQ. The ends were cut back, 2 bases at V and 6 bases at J, with 9 bases in the middle. This CDR3 reads CASSLILTDTQYF. The CDR3, as DNA: TGTGCCAGCAGCTTAATCTTGACTGATACGCAGTATTTT.

This clonotype was found many times. The chain joins TRBV20-1 to TRBJ2-3, with 7 bases aligning to TRBD2. V lost 3 bases, J lost 6 bases, and 15 bases stayed unmatched. Per germline, CDR1 DFQATT and CDR2 SNEGSKA (reference sequence). The CDR3 is 16 amino acids. CDR3 protein: CSASSRGTGLGDTQYF. CDR3 DNA sequence: TGCAGTGCTAGTTCGCGGGGGACTGGTTTAGGGGATACGCAGTATTTT.

This clonotype was observed many times. The genes are TRBV20-1 and TRBJ2-1; D is perhaps TRBD1 or TRBD2 (5 bases each). Looked up from germline, CDR1 is DFQATT and CDR2 is SNEGSKA (reference sequence). Trimming pared 3 bases from V and 3 bases from J, leaving 12 bases between. The CDR3 is 14 residues long. The chain's CDR3 is CSASGETVYNEQFF. The CDR3 nucleotides are TGCAGTGCTAGTGGGGAGACAGTCTACAATGAGCAGTTCTTC.

A remark on this clonotype: With a much larger clone just one base away, this may be a read error. No conserved phenylalanine or tryptophan is present at the end of the CDR3, so a read error is the likely explanation. V is TRBV9 and J is TRBJ2-7; 9 bases are shared with TRBD2. V was clipped by 0 bases and J by 4 bases; unmatched bases: 8. Looked up from germline, CDR1 is SGDLS and CDR2 is YYNGEE. The CDR3 extends over 16 amino acids. The CDR3 nucleotides read TGTGCCAGCAGCGTAGCCAGCGGGAGGCCGAGTTACGAGCAGTACTCC. As protein: CASSVASGRPSYEQYS.

In this sample, this clonotype turned up many times. The CDR3 protein is CASSPNPRLGYNEQFF. CDR3 in DNA: TGCGCCAGCAGCCCCAACCCTAGGCTGGGTTACAATGAGCAGTTCTTC. The rearrangement links TRBV5-1 to TRBJ2-1; the D is unclear. The CDR3 runs to 16 residues. V lost 4 bases, J lost 4 bases, and 18 bases lay in between. CDR1 and CDR2 (germline): SGHRS, YFSETQ.

Ten or more counts support this clonotype. The chain has TRBV20-1 and TRBJ2-7; D is undetermined. The germline V gene has CDR1 DFQATT and CDR2 SNEGSKA (reference sequence). The CDR3 spans 14 residues. The V end lost 4 bases, the J end lost 7 bases, and 20 bases lay between the germline ends. CDR3 sequence reads: CSANHRARTWEQYF. CDR3 in DNA: TGCAGTGCTAACCATCGGGCTCGCACTTGGGAGCAGTACTTC.

V is TRBV11-2 and J is TRBJ2-7; 8 nucleotides agree with TRBD2. The CDR3 is 14 residues long. V dropped 2 bases and J dropped 3; count of bases not matched to a gene: 3. Germline V gene data show CDR1 as SGHAT and CDR2 as FQNNGV. The CDR3 region has the DNA TGTGCCAGCAGCTTAAGCGGGAGTTACTACGAGCAGTACTTC. It is translated as CASSLSGSYYEQYF.

Written as DNA, the CDR3 is TGTGCCAGCAACAGACTAGCGACTAGCACAGATACGCAGTATTTT. Its translation is CASNRLATSTDTQYF. The gene calls are TRBV6-1 and TRBJ2-3, with 8 bases lining up with TRBD2. Germline CDR1 reads MNHNS; CDR2 reads SASEGT. The CDR3 is 15 amino acids. J was trimmed by 0 bases and V by 7 bases; bases with no gene match: 6.

This clonotype was detected a few times. The rearrangement uses TRBV5-1 and TRBJ1-1, with D uncertain. CDR1 is SGHRS and CDR2 is YFSETQ in the germline V gene. The V end lost 5 bases, the J end lost 3 bases, and 14 bases lay between the germline ends. The CDR3 has 14 residues. The CDR3 region is CASSSLSGDTEAFF. The CDR3 DNA sequence: TGCGCCAGCAGTTCACTATCCGGGGACACTGAAGCTTTCTTT.

This clonotype was seen many times. The chain links TRBV7-9 to TRBJ2-7; D not certain. CDR1 and CDR2 from the germline V gene are SEHNR and FQNEAQ (reference sequence). The CDR3 extends over 12 amino acids. Trimming removed 5 bases from V and 3 bases from J, with 8 bases in between. Here the CDR3 reads CASSTLIYEQYF. CDR3 bases: TGTGCCAGCAGCACATTGATCTACGAGCAGTACTTC. The whole variable domain, filled in from reference TRBV7-9 and TRBJ2-7, reads DTGVSQNPRHKITKRGQNVTFRCDPISEHNRLYWYRQTLGQGPEFLTYFQNEAQLEKSRLLSDRFSAERPKGSFSTLEIQRTEQGDSAMYLCASSTLIYEQYFGPGTRLTVT.

There are a few counts of this clonotype. This chain uses TRBV6-5 with TRBJ1-1; D is possibly TRBD1 (5 bases). The V end lost 7 bases, the J end lost 4 bases, and 13 bases lay between the germline ends. The germline V gene encodes CDR1 MNHEY and CDR2 SVGAGI. This CDR3 contains 13 residues. The CDR3 spells CASNHQGSTEAFF. The CDR3, as DNA: TGTGCCAGCAATCATCAGGGAAGCACTGAAGCTTTCTTT.

The V and J genes are TRBV9 and TRBJ1-4; D ambiguous. The CDR3 totals 15 residues. V shed 3 bases and J shed 3 bases, with 12 bases lying between them. The V gene's germline CDR1 is SGDLS and CDR2 YYNGEE. CDR3 protein: CASSAELDANEKLFF. CDR3 nucleotide sequence: TGTGCCAGCAGCGCCGAGTTAGACGCTAATGAAAAACTGTTTTTT.

This clonotype was found many times. The rearrangement uses TRBV9 and TRBJ2-7, with D perhaps TRBD2 (6 bases). Trimming took 4 bases from V and 2 from J, leaving 34 bases between them. Germline V gene sequence: CDR1 SGDLS, CDR2 YYNGEE. The CDR3 has 21 amino acids. The CDR3 loop is CASSPHSGGASVGLEPYEQYF. The DNA of the CDR3 is TGTGCCAGCAGCCCCCACTCTGGTGGTGCTAGCGTTGGACTGGAACCCTACGAGCAGTACTTC.

The chain uses TRBV5-4 and TRBJ2-7, with 7 bases that match TRBD1. Per the germline V gene, CDR1 is SGHNT and CDR2 is YYREEE (reference sequence). This CDR3 region has 16 residues. The V segment lost 3 bases and the J segment 7 bases; nucleotides outside the gene matches: 16. The CDR3 bases are TGTGCCAGCAGCTGGGGGACAGACACCTTCATTGGAGAGCAGTACTTC. It encodes CASSWGTDTFIGEQYF.

This chain links TRBV5-6 with TRBJ2-1; D ambiguous. Looked up from germline, CDR1 is SGHDT and CDR2 is YYEEEE. This CDR3 region has 14 residues. V was shortened by 0 bases and J by 10 bases, with 14 bases between the two germline ends. CDR3 loop: CASSLAMMPREQFF. The CDR3 DNA reads TGTGCCAGCAGCTTGGCAATGATGCCACGGGAGCAGTTCTTC.

CDR3 nucleotide sequence: TGTGCCAGCAGCCAAGATAGCGGGAGGAGGGAGACCCAGTACTTC. As protein: CASSQDSGRRETQYF. The gene calls are TRBV14 and TRBJ2-5; 10 positions agree with TRBD2. CDR1 and CDR2 from the germline V gene are SGHDN and FVKESK. This CDR3 region has 15 residues. Losses at the gene ends were 0 bases for V and 5 bases for J; bases not matched to a gene: 3. The full variable domain, its missing parts supplied by reference TRBV14 and TRBJ2-5, is EAGVTQFPSHSVIEKGQTVTLRCDPISGHDNLYWYRRVMGKEIKFLLHFVKESKQDESGMPNNRFLAERTGGTYSTLKVQPAELEDSGVYFCASSQDSGRRETQYFGPGTRLLVL.

The rearrangement joins TRBV6-1 to TRBJ2-7, with TRBD2 as a possible D gene (6 bases). The V and J ends lost 0 bases and 4 bases respectively, with 13 bases between them. This CDR3 is 15 amino acids long. Germline V lookup: CDR1 MNHNS, CDR2 SASEGT. The CDR3 loop is CASSEAYGGAYEQYF. The CDR3 bases are TGTGCCAGCAGTGAAGCGTACGGGGGAGCGTACGAGCAGTACTTC.